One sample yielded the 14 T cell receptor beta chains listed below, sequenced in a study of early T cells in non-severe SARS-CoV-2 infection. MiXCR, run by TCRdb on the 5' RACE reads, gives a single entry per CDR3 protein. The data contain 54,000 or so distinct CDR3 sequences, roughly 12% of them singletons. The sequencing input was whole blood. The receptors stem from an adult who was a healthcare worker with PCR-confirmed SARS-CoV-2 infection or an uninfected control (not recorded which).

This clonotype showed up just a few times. The chain's CDR3 is CSVPGQENYGYTF. CDR3 nucleotides: TGCAGCGTTCCGGGACAGGAGAACTATGGCTACACCTTC. The V gene is TRBV29-1, the J gene TRBJ1-2; 8 bases line up with TRBD1. Germline V gives CDR1 SQVTM, CDR2 ANQGSEA. The J segment lost 2 bases and the V segment lost 5 bases, leaving 4 bases of the junction unmatched. The CDR3 is made up of 13 amino acids.

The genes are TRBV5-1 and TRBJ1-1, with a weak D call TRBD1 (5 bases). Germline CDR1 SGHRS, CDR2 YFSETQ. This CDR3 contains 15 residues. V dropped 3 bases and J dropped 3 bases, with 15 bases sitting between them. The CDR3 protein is CASSSQGLLDTEAFF. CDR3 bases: TGCGCCAGCAGCTCCCAGGGTCTTCTGGACACTGAAGCTTTCTTT.

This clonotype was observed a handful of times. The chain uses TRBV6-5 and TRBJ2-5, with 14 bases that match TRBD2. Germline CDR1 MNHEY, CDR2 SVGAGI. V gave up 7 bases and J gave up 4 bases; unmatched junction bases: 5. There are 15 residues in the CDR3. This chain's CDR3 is CASIRLAGGRETQYF. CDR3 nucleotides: TGTGCCAGCATTAGACTAGCGGGAGGGAGAGAGACCCAGTACTTC.

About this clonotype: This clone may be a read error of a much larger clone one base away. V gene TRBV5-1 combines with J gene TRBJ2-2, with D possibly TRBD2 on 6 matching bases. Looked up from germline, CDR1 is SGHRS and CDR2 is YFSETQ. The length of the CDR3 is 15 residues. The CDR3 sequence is CASSLALDNTGGLFF. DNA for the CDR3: TGCGCCAGCAGCTTGGCCTTGGATAACACCGGGGGGCTGTTTTTT.

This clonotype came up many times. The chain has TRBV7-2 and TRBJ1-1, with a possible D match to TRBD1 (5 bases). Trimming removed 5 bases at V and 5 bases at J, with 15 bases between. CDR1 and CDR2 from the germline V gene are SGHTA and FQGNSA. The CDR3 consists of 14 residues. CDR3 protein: CASSGRAGQTEAFF. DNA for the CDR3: TGTGCCAGCAGCGGCAGGGCGGGGCAAACTGAAGCTTTCTTT.

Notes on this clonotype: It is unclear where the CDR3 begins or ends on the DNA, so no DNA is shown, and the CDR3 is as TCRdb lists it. The CDR3 is CASSTSGRHNDEQYF. The chain is built from TRBV28 and TRBJ2-7; TRBD1, the table's D call, was not compared with the DNA. The CDR3 sequence runs 15 residues, both termini included. Germline CDR1 is MDHEN and CDR2 is SYDVKM.

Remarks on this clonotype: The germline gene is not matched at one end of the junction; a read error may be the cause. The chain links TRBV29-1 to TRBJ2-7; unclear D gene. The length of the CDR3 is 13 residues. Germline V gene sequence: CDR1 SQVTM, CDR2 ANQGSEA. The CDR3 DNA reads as TGCAGCGTGGAAGGGTTAACCTCCTACGAGCAGTACTTC. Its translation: CSVEGLTSYEQYF.

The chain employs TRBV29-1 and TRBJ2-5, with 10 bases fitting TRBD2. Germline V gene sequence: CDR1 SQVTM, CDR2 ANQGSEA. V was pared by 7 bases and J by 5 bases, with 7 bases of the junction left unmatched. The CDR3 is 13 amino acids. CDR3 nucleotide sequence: TGCAGCGGCTTACTAGCGGGAAGCGAGACCCAGTACTTC. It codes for CSGLLAGSETQYF.

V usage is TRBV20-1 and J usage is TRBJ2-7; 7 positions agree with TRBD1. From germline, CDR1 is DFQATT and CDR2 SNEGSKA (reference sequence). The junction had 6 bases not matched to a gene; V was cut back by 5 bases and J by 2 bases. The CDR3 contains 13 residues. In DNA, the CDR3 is TGCAGTGCTCAGGACAGGCTAACCTACGAGCAGTACTTC. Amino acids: CSAQDRLTYEQYF.

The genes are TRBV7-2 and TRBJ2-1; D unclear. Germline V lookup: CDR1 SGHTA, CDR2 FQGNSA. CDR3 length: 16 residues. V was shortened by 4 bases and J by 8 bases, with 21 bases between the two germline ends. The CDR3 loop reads CASSSTPSFGGDEQFF. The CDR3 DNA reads TGTGCCAGCAGCTCAACGCCCTCCTTCGGTGGCGATGAGCAGTTCTTC.

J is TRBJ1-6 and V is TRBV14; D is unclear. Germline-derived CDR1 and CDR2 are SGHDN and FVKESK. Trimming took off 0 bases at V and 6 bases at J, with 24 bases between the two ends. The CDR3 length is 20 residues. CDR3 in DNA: TGTGCCAGCAGCCAAGAAAGCATACGGACCGGAGTTTCCGTTAATTCACCCCTCCACTTT. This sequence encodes CASSQESIRTGVSVNSPLHF.

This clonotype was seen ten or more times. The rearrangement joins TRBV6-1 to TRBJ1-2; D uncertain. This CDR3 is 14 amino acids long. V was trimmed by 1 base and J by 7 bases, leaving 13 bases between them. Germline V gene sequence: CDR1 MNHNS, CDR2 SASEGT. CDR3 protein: CASSEGLEPGGYTF. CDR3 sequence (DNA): TGTGCCAGCAGTGAAGGTCTGGAGCCGGGTGGCTACACCTTC.

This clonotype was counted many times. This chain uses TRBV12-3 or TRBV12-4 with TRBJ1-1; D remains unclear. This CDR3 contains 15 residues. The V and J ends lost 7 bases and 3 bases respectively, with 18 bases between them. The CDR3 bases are TGTGCCAGCAACTTCAGGTCCCCGCTCGACACTGAAGCTTTCTTT. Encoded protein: CASNFRSPLDTEAFF.

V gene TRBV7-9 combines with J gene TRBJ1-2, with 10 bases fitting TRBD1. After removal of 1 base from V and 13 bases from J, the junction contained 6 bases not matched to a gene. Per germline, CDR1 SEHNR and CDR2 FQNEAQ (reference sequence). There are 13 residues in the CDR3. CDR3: CASSLGQGARSTF. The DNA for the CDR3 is TGTGCCAGCAGCTTAGGACAGGGGGCGCGGTCCACCTTC.